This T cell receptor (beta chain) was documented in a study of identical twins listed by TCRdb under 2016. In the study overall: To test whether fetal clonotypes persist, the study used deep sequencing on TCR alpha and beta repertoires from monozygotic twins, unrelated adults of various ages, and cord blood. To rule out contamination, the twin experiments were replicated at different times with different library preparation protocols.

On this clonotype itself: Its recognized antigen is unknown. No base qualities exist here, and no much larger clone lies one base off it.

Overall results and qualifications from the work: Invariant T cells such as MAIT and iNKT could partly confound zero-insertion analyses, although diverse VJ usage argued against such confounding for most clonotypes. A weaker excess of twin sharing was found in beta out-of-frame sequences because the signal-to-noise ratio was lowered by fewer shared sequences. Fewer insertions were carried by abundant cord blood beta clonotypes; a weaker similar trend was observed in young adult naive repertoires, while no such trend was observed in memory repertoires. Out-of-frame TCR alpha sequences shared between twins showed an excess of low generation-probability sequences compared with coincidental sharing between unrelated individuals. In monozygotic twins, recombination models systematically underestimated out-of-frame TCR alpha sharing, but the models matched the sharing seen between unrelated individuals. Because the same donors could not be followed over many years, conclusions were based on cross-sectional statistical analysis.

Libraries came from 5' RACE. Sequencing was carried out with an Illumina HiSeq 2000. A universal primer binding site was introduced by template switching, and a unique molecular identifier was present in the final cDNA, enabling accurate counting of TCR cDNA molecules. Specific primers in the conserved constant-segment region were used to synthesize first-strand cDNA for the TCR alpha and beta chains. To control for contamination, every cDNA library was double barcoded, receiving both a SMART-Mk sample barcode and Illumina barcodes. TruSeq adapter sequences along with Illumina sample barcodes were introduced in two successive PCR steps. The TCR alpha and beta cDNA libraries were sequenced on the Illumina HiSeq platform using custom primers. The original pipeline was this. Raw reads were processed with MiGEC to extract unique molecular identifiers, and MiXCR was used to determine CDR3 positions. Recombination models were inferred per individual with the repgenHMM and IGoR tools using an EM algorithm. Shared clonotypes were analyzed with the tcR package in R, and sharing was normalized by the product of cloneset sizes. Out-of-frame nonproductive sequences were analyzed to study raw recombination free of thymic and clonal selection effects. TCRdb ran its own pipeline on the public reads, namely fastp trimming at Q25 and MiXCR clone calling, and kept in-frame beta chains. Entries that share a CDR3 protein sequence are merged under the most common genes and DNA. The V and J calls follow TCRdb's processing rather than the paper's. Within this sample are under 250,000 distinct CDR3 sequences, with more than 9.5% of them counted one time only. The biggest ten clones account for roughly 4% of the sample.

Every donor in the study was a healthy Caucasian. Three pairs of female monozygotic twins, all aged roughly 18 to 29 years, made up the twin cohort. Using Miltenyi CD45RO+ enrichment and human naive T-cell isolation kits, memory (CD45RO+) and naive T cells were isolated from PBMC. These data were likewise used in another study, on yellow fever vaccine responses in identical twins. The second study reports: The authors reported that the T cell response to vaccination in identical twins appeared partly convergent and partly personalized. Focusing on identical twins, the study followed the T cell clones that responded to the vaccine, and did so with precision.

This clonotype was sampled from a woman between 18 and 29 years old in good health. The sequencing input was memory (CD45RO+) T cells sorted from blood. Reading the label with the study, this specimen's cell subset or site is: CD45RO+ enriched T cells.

For the CDR3, the sequence is CASSTRDRSDTQYF. The DNA sequence reads TGTGCCAGCTCAACCCGGGACAGATCAGATACGCAGTATTTT. Recombination joined TRBV18 with TRBJ2-3, and 7 bases in between align with TRBD1. For CDR1 and CDR2, the germline V gene lists KGHSH and LQKENI. V is trimmed back by 5 bases and J by 4 bases, and the junction contains 6 bases that no gene match accounts for. Its CDR3 holds 14 amino acids, cysteine through phenylalanine. The kept DNA is CDR3 alone, 42 bases in frame from the first base.